Given below is one TCR beta chain in context. Antigen specificity is unknown. This sample was included in a study of glioma-infiltrating T cells after dendritic cell vaccination. The PCR used 60 V beta and 13 J beta primers. Data came from immunoSEQ multiplex PCR; TCRdb stores just in-frame clones and leaves some out. The sample gives approximately 82,000 clones, about 90% of which show up once; more than 3% is in the top ten. Germline CDR1 is SGHRS and CDR2 is YFSETQ. Trimming shortened V by 1 base and J by 0 bases, and 12 bases separated the two germline ends. This CDR3 region has 16 residues. Study findings and constraints: Higher pretreatment TIL content predicted longer progression-free time and survival. Survival was not directly related to TCR clonality in these patients.

Fresh-frozen tumor tissue and more than two years of survival data were available for all. Sequencing used blood, obtained before dendritic cell vaccination. The clonotype comes from a human donor with glioblastoma. The J gene is TRBJ2-3, the V gene TRBV5-1; no firm D call. The CDR3 nucleotides are TGCGCCAGCAGCTTGCCCCTCTTAGCTAGCACAGATACGCAGTATTTT. This codes for CASSLPLLASTDTQYF.